This paragraph covers one T cell receptor (beta chain) sequence. Germline CDR1 is SGHRS and CDR2 is YFSETQ. V was clipped by 0 bases and J by 0 bases, with 4 bases between them. This CDR3 has 15 amino acids. Clones were read by immunoSEQ multiplex PCR, and TCRdb kept only the in-frame ones, dropping some. In the table there are about 320,000 clones, 90% of which are singletons. This entry is derived from a study of blood T cell repertoires in COVID-19. This chain links TRBV5-1 with TRBJ2-6; D gene ambiguous. Sequencing input: PBMCs or T cells enriched from blood (not recorded which). This TCR derives from a man aged 55 to 70 who had recovered from COVID-19. The CDR3 loop reads CASSLDLSGANVLTF. DNA for the CDR3: TGCGCCAGCAGCTTGGATCTCTCTGGGGCCAACGTCCTGACTTTC.